This is a list of T cell receptor beta chains from one sample in a study of PD-L1 blockade in urothelial cancer. TCRdb keeps only in-frame clones here, not all; method: immunoSEQ multiplex PCR. The sample has 40,000 to 50,000 clones; 82% are singletons. The source was PBMCs, collected around atezolizumab (anti-PD-L1) treatment. Receptors were obtained from a man aged 55 to 70 with urothelial cancer. The conserved cysteine and the conserved F or W are not part of the CDR3 here.

j_gene: TRBJ2-2; v_gene: TRBV19; CDR3aa: ASSRSGGAWTGELF
j_gene: TRBJ1-2; v_gene: TRBV19; CDR3aa: ASSIPPGQLNGYT
j_gene: TRBJ2-7; v_gene: TRBV7-2; CDR3aa: ASSESGTSGSLNEQY
j_gene: TRBJ2-7; v_gene: TRBV18; CDR3aa: ASSPTGPEQY
j_gene: TRBJ1-4; v_gene: TRBV11-1; CDR3aa: ASSLQSDRNNEKLF
j_gene: TRBJ1-1; v_gene: TRBV28; CDR3aa: ASSLAGTAETF
j_gene: TRBJ2-7; v_gene: TRBV4-3; CDR3aa: ASSQEAAGRYEQY
j_gene: TRBJ1-1; v_gene: TRBV11-3; CDR3aa: ASSEAHGTEAF
j_gene: TRBJ1-1; v_gene: TRBV14; CDR3aa: ASSTLPGNTEAF
j_gene: TRBJ2-7; v_gene: TRBV28; CDR3aa: ASSLTSAVSYEQY
j_gene: TRBJ1-5; v_gene: TRBV5-1; CDR3aa: ASSATGTNQPQH
j_gene: TRBJ1-1; v_gene: TRBV6-6; CDR3aa: ASSYSGTGEAF
j_gene: TRBJ1-1; v_gene: TRBV18; CDR3aa: ASSAGTGGEAF
j_gene: TRBJ1-1; v_gene: TRBV5-1; CDR3aa: ASSFTGGNTEAF
j_gene: TRBJ1-1; v_gene: TRBV7-9; CDR3aa: ASSFQNTEAF
j_gene: TRBJ2-7; v_gene: TRBV6-1; CDR3aa: ASSALINEQY
j_gene: TRBJ2-1; v_gene: TRBV19; CDR3aa: ASSPLPRLAGVVDEQF
j_gene: TRBJ2-6; v_gene: TRBV19; CDR3aa: ASSIRREATGANVLT
j_gene: TRBJ2-3; v_gene: TRBV7-2; CDR3aa: ATNGRGTDTQY
j_gene: TRBJ2-4; v_gene: TRBV11-2; CDR3aa: ASSSGLAGGQNIQY
j_gene: TRBJ2-7; v_gene: TRBV2; CDR3aa: ASNRESSYEQY
j_gene: TRBJ2-5; v_gene: TRBV7-2; CDR3aa: ASSLGLAGKGTQY
j_gene: TRBJ1-3; v_gene: TRBV4-2; CDR3aa: ASSGGGSGNTIY
j_gene: TRBJ1-6; v_gene: TRBV10-3; CDR3aa: AISELQGDSPLH
j_gene: TRBJ1-2; v_gene: TRBV6-5; CDR3aa: ASSTRARWGYT
j_gene: TRBJ1-1; v_gene: TRBV7-2; CDR3aa: ASSRHSDYSPTEAF
j_gene: TRBJ2-7; v_gene: TRBV11-2; CDR3aa: ASSLEEISYEQY
j_gene: TRBJ2-4; v_gene: TRBV4-3; CDR3aa: ASSPGQAGDIQY
j_gene: TRBJ1-2; v_gene: TRBV7-9; CDR3aa: AGDRGDYGYT
j_gene: TRBJ2-5; v_gene: TRBV7-9; CDR3aa: ASSFTEGGETQY
j_gene: TRBJ2-2; v_gene: TRBV11-2; CDR3aa: ASSISETGRGGELF
j_gene: TRBJ2-7; v_gene: TRBV11-3; CDR3aa: ASSYRQGLGYEQY
j_gene: TRBJ2-7; v_gene: TRBV28; CDR3aa: ASSFYMGQGVQQY
j_gene: TRBJ2-1; v_gene: TRBV6-6; CDR3aa: ASRQRTGTGDNEQF
j_gene: TRBJ2-3; v_gene: TRBV4-2; CDR3aa: ASSQEGDRGTDTQY
j_gene: TRBJ2-1; v_gene: TRBV14; CDR3aa: ASSLGQGRRNEQF
j_gene: TRBJ2-7; v_gene: TRBV6-1; CDR3aa: ASSDVNRAYEQY
j_gene: TRBJ1-3; v_gene: TRBV11-2; CDR3aa: ASSLVDRVRGNTIY
j_gene: TRBJ2-4; v_gene: TRBV14; CDR3aa: ASSARDRASKNIQY
j_gene: TRBJ1-4; v_gene: TRBV7-9; CDR3aa: ASRTGREKLF